This entry lists 19 T cell receptor beta chains sequenced from one sample in a study of T cell responses to AZD1222 COVID-19 vaccine. The data were produced by immunoSEQ multiplex PCR, yet TCRdb's version contains in-frame clones alone and is incomplete. The data hold roughly 72,000 clones, with about 91% observed a single time. The input for sequencing was peripheral blood, taken 28 days after the second dose of the MenACWY control vaccine. These receptors originate from an adult who received the MenACWY meningococcal vaccine as a control.

Concerning this clone itself: Other DNA sequences of this sample code for an identical CDR3. This rearrangement joins TRBV7-9 to TRBJ1-1; no clear D gene. Germline CDR1 is SEHNR and CDR2 is FQNEAQ (reference sequence). The CDR3 contains 14 residues. The V end lost 1 base, the J end lost 1 base, and 7 bases lay between the germline ends. For the CDR3, the DNA is TGTGCCAGCAGCTTAGAGGGCAGGAACACTGAAGCTTTCTTT. Its translation: CASSLEGRNTEAFF.

This clone was counted between two and nine times. The V call is TRBV4-2, the J call TRBJ2-1, with D possibly called TRBD1 or TRBD2 (6 bases each). V shed 1 base and J shed 7 bases, with 11 bases lying between them. Germline V gene data show CDR1 as LGHNA and CDR2 as YNFKEQ. There are 14 residues in the CDR3. DNA for the CDR3: TGTGCCAGCAGCCAAGGAGGGGGGCCGAATGAGCAGTTCTTC. The encoded protein is CASSQGGGPNEQFF.

J is TRBJ2-7 and V is TRBV7-8; 8 bases align to TRBD2. The V gene's germline CDR1 is SGHVS and CDR2 FQNEAQ. The CDR3 length is 15 residues. V dropped 1 base and J dropped 2; count of bases not matched to a gene: 4. Here the CDR3 DNA reads TGTGCCAGCAGCTTAGGGACTAGCCTTACCTACGAGCAGTACTTC. Residues: CASSLGTSLTYEQYF.

The genes are TRBV4-3 and TRBJ1-6; a weak D match, TRBD1 (6 bases). CDR3 length: 16 residues. Trimming shortened V by 0 bases and J by 8 bases, and 14 bases separated the two germline ends. CDR1 LGHNA and CDR2 YSLEER come from the germline V gene. In nucleotides, the CDR3 is TGCGCCAGCAGCCAAGATTCAGGGGCCTTTGATTCACCCCTCCACTTT. This codes for CASSQDSGAFDSPLHF.

The chain combines TRBV24-1 with TRBJ2-5; D might be TRBD1 or TRBD2, each matching 5 bases. V was cut by 1 base and J by 1 base, with 12 bases left in between. CDR1 is KGHDR, CDR2 SFDVKD, per germline. This CDR3 contains 16 residues. This chain's CDR3 is CATSDFESRGQETQYF. The CDR3 region has the DNA TGTGCCACCAGTGATTTTGAATCGAGGGGCCAAGAGACCCAGTACTTC.

V gene TRBV10-3 combines with J gene TRBJ2-7; 8 positions agree with TRBD1. The CDR3 is made up of 14 amino acids. CDR1 ENHRY and CDR2 SYGVKD come from the germline V gene. Trimming cost V 4 bases and J 2 bases; bases outside gene matches: 4. The CDR3 nucleotides read TGTGCCATCAGTGGAGGACAGGGTGCCTACGAGCAGTACTTC. Translating it yields CAISGGQGAYEQYF.

The V gene is TRBV4-1, the J gene TRBJ2-7; the D is unclear. Germline CDR1 reads MGHRA; CDR2 reads YSYEKL. Trimming left V 0 bases short and J 4 bases short, with 13 bases between. CDR3 length equals 15 residues. The CDR3 protein is CASSQDVRSSYEQYF. Written as DNA, the CDR3 is TGCGCCAGCAGCCAAGATGTGCGCAGTTCTTACGAGCAGTACTTC.

The chain carries TRBV28 and TRBJ1-5; 7 nucleotides agree with TRBD1. Germline CDR1 is MDHEN and CDR2 is SYDVKM. V gave up 5 bases and J gave up 3 bases; unmatched junction bases: 13. This CDR3 region has 17 residues. CDR3 in amino acids: CASSPSSTGVFNQPQHF. CDR3 nucleotide sequence: TGTGCCAGCAGTCCATCGTCAACAGGGGTTTTCAATCAGCCCCAGCATTTT. The complete variable domain, with remaining parts taken from reference TRBV28 and TRBJ1-5, reads DVKVTQSSRYLVKRTGEKVFLECVQDMDHENMFWYRQDPGLGLRLIYFSYDVKMKEKGDIPEGYSVSREKKERFSLILESASTNQTSMYLCASSPSSTGVFNQPQHFGDGTRLSIL.

This sequence joins TRBV5-1 and TRBJ1-5, with D possibly matching TRBD1 (5 bases). From germline, CDR1 is SGHRS and CDR2 YFSETQ. V lost 4 bases, J lost 5 bases, and 13 bases lay in between. The CDR3 sequence is 14 residues long. This chain's CDR3 is CASSPRARDQPQHF. The CDR3 nucleotides read TGCGCCAGCAGCCCGAGGGCCAGGGATCAGCCCCAGCATTTT.

The CDR3: CASSLLGTNNQPQHF. CDR3 DNA sequence: TGCGCCAGCAGCTTGTTGGGGACGAACAATCAGCCCCAGCATTTT. The chain is built from TRBV5-1 and TRBJ1-5; D is possibly TRBD1 (5 bases). Germline CDR1 and CDR2: SGHRS and YFSETQ. With 1 base removed from V and 3 bases from J, the gap between germline ends came to 11 bases. The length of the CDR3 is 15 residues.

The chain carries TRBV2 and TRBJ1-4; tentatively, D is TRBD1 (5 bases). Germline assignment: CDR1 SNHLY and CDR2 FYNNEI. The ends were cut back, 4 bases at V and 9 bases at J, with 24 bases in the middle. This CDR3 is built from 17 residues. The CDR3 DNA is TGTGCCAGCAGTGTACGGTTCCAGGGTATAGGGGAGAAAAAACTGTTTTTT. It encodes CASSVRFQGIGEKKLFF. Based on the CDR3 plus reference TRBV2 and TRBJ1-4, the full variable domain is EPEVTQTPSHQVTQMGQEVILRCVPISNHLYFYWYRQILGQKVEFLVSFYNNEISEKSEIFDDQFSVERPDGSNFTLKIRSTKLEDSAMYFCASSVRFQGIGEKKLFFGSGTQLSVL.

V gene TRBV5-6 combines with J gene TRBJ2-3; perhaps TRBD1 as D (6 bases). This CDR3 spans 13 amino acids. V lost 4 bases to trimming and J lost 6 bases, with 12 bases between them. Germline V gives CDR1 SGHDT, CDR2 YYEEEE. CDR3 DNA sequence: TGTGCCAGCAGCGGGGGCCGGTGGGATACGCAGTATTTT. Protein: CASSGGRWDTQYF.

The genes are TRBV9 and TRBJ1-1; D unclear. The ends were cut back, 4 bases at V and 3 bases at J, with 10 bases in the middle. Per the germline V gene, CDR1 is SGDLS and CDR2 is YYNGEE. This CDR3 region has 13 residues. The CDR3 loop is CASSLSPDTEAFF. The CDR3 region has the DNA TGTGCCAGCAGCCTTAGCCCGGACACTGAAGCTTTCTTT.

This chain joins TRBV9 and TRBJ1-5, with 7 nucleotides matching TRBD1. J lost 6 bases, V lost 1 base, and 4 bases had no gene match. The CDR3 has 14 residues. Germline values: CDR1 SGDLS, CDR2 YYNGEE. The CDR3 spells CASSVTGVGQPQHF. In DNA form, the CDR3 reads TGTGCCAGCAGCGTAACAGGGGTGGGTCAGCCCCAGCATTTT.

This sequence joins TRBV7-6 and TRBJ1-6, with D possibly matching TRBD1 (5 bases). Trimming stripped 11 bases from V and 0 bases from J, with 17 bases between. The CDR3 sequence is 16 residues long. CDR1 is SGHVS, CDR2 FNYEAQ, per germline. This chain's CDR3 is CAGEEGPSSYNSPLHF. CDR3 DNA sequence: TGTGCCGGGGAGGAGGGGCCCAGCTCCTATAATTCACCCCTCCACTTT.

The rearrangement joins TRBV5-5 to TRBJ1-2; a weak D match, TRBD1 (6 bases). CDR3 length: 13 residues. Germline CDR1 is SGHKS and CDR2 is YYEKEE (reference sequence). V was trimmed by 4 bases and J by 4 bases, leaving 11 bases between them. In nucleotides, the CDR3 is TGTGCCAGCAGCACGGGACAATCCTATGGCTACACCTTC. Amino acid sequence: CASSTGQSYGYTF. Using reference TRBV5-5 and TRBJ1-2 for the parts outside the CDR3, the full variable domain is DAGVTQSPTHLIKTRGQQVTLRCSPISGHKSVSWYQQVLGQGPQFIFQYYEKEERGRGNFPDRFSARQFPNYSSELNVNALLLGDSALYLCASSTGQSYGYTFGSGTRLTVV.

The chain combines TRBV6-5 with TRBJ2-7; tentatively, D is TRBD2 (5 bases). V was pared by 10 bases and J by 0 bases, with 16 bases between. The CDR3 extends over 14 amino acids. Per germline, CDR1 MNHEY and CDR2 SVGAGI. Here the CDR3 DNA reads TGTGCCATCCAGCGGATGGGGAGCTCCTACGAGCAGTACTTC. Translating gives CAIQRMGSSYEQYF.

The chain employs TRBV7-9 and TRBJ2-3; the match to TRBD1 covers 7 bases. The CDR3 has 14 amino acids. Looked up from germline, CDR1 is SEHNR and CDR2 is FQNEAQ (reference sequence). After removal of 4 bases from V and 2 bases from J, the junction contained 3 bases not matched to a gene. The CDR3 nucleotides are TGTGCCAGCAGCTCGGGACAGAACACAGATACGCAGTATTTT. It is translated as CASSSGQNTDTQYF.

The rearrangement links TRBV7-9 to TRBJ2-3, with a tentative D call TRBD2 (5 bases). The germline V gene has CDR1 SEHNR and CDR2 FQNEAQ (reference sequence). Trimming removed 5 bases from V and 2 bases from J, with 17 bases in between. CDR3 length equals 16 residues. Here the CDR3 reads CASSTEVLAYTDTQYF. The DNA of the CDR3 is TGTGCCAGCAGCACCGAAGTCCTAGCTTACACAGATACGCAGTATTTT.